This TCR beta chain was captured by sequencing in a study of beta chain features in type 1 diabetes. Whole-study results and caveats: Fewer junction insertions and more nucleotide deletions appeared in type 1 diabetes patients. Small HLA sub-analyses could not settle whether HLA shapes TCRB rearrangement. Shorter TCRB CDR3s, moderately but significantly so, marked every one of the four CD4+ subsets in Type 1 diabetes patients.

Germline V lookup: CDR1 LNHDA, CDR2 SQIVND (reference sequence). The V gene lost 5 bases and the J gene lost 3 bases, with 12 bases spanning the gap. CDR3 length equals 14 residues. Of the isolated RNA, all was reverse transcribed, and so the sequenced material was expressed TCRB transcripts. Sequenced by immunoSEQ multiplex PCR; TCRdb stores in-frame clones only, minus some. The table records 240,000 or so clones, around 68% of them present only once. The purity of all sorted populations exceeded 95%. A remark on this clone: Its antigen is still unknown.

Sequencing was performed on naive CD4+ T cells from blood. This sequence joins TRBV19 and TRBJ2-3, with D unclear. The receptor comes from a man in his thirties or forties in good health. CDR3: CASSPSRVTDTQYF. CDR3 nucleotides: TGTGCCAGTAGTCCGTCGCGTGTGACAGATACGCAGTATTTT.